The sequence of this TCR beta chain was determined in a study of T cell responses to AZD1222 COVID-19 vaccine. Notes on the study in general: Unmutated variant regions are reportedly the target of nearly half of TCRs that are spike-specific.

Assay used: immunoSEQ multiplex PCR; TCRdb lists only in-frame clones, some missing. Here the sample spans 100,000 to 150,000 clones, 89% being singletons. Germline CDR1 is MDHEN and CDR2 is SYDVKM. The J segment lost 6 bases and the V segment lost 6 bases, leaving 11 bases of the junction unmatched. The CDR3 is 14 residues long. This clone was detected only once. Its cognate antigen is unknown. This specimen consisted of peripheral blood, obtained on day 0 of AZD1222 vaccination. The V gene is TRBV28, the J gene TRBJ2-7, with 7 bases lining up with TRBD2. The clonotype originates from an adult in good health. The CDR3 coding sequence is TGTGCCAGCAGCCCAGCGGGGACTCAGGTCGAGCAGTACTTC. It yields the protein CASSPAGTQVEQYF.